These 29 T cell receptor beta chains were sequenced from one sample in a study of blood T cell repertoires in COVID-19. Libraries were prepared by immunoSEQ multiplex PCR; TCRdb keeps only in-frame clonotypes and omits some of them. Among hundreds of thousands of clones, approximately 91% were seen once, and the ten largest hold 0.7%. What was sequenced was peripheral blood. The source is a human donor in a cohort sampled during active COVID-19.

Many counts were recorded for this clone. The V call is TRBV9, the J call TRBJ1-3; D not resolved. CDR1 SGDLS and CDR2 YYNGEE come from the germline V gene. This CDR3 has 14 amino acids. V shed 4 bases and J shed 4 bases, with 12 bases lying between them. CDR3 in amino acids: CASSLTPGGNTIYF. CDR3 bases: TGTGCCAGCAGCCTGACCCCGGGGGGAAACACCATATATTTT.

This chain's CDR3 is CASSVGGENYGYTF. The CDR3 DNA reads TGTGCCAGCAGCGTAGGCGGGGAAAACTATGGCTACACCTTC. The rearrangement joins TRBV9 to TRBJ1-2, with D unresolved. Germline CDR1 reads SGDLS; CDR2 reads YYNGEE. There are 14 residues in the CDR3. Trimming removed 0 bases from V and 2 bases from J, with 8 bases in between.

The chain couples TRBV27 to TRBJ1-2; no firm D call. This CDR3 has 15 amino acids. The V end was cut by 2 bases, the J end by 4 bases, with 14 bases between. The germline V gene encodes CDR1 MNHEY and CDR2 SMNVEV (reference sequence). The CDR3 DNA is TGTGCCAGCAGTTTAGGACTGCAGAGTGTCTATGGCTACACCTTC. This codes for CASSLGLQSVYGYTF.

J is TRBJ2-2 and V is TRBV25-1, with D perhaps TRBD2 (5 bases). Germline lookup yields CDR1 MGHDK and CDR2 SYGVNS. This CDR3 is 16 amino acids long. Trimming took off 4 bases at V and 2 bases at J, with 14 bases between the two ends. CDR3 sequence: CASSVGSGKNTGELFF. For the CDR3, the DNA is TGTGCCAGCAGTGTTGGATCCGGGAAAAACACCGGGGAGCTGTTTTTT.

This rearrangement joins TRBV7-2 to TRBJ1-1, with TRBD1 matching over 12 bases. V shed 5 bases and J 5 bases; nucleotides not matched to a gene: 3. The CDR3 loop spans 14 amino acids. Germline CDR1 and CDR2: SGHTA and FQGNSA. The CDR3 bases are TGTGCCAGCAGCCGGGACAGGGGGCGGACTGAAGCTTTCTTT. Protein product: CASSRDRGRTEAFF.

The chain uses TRBV3-1 (or the pseudogene TRBV3-2) and TRBJ1-2; no clear D. This CDR3 spans 15 amino acids. CDR1 LGHDT and CDR2 YNNKEL come from the germline V gene (reference sequence). Trimming shortened V by 2 bases and J by 8 bases, and 18 bases separated the two germline ends. Written as DNA, the CDR3 is TGTGCCAGCAGCCAAAGGATCGTGGGCCTTTGGGGCTACACCTTC. Encoded protein: CASSQRIVGLWGYTF.

This clone was picked up one time. This chain uses TRBV5-4 with TRBJ2-6; TRBD1 is a possible D gene (6 bases). The length of the CDR3 is 17 residues. Germline CDR1 and CDR2: SGHNT and YYREEE (reference sequence). V lost 4 bases and J 0 bases, leaving 14 bases between the germline ends. The CDR3 nucleotides read TGTGCCAGCAGCACACTGACAGGCGGCTCTGGGGCCAACGTCCTGACTTTC. This encodes CASSTLTGGSGANVLTF.

V gene TRBV4-3 combines with J gene TRBJ1-4; 8 nucleotides match TRBD1. The V gene end was trimmed by 2 bases and the J gene end by 8 bases; junction bases not matched to a gene: 16. The CDR3 is 18 residues long. Germline lookup yields CDR1 LGHNA and CDR2 YSLEER. The CDR3 reads CASSQNLGVGTGGEKLFF. The CDR3 DNA follows: TGCGCCAGCAGCCAAAACTTAGGGGTGGGGACAGGAGGAGAAAAACTGTTTTTT.

This clone was detected only once. CDR3 sequence reads: CASTLGDENTEAFF. The CDR3 region has the DNA TGCGCCAGCACCTTAGGGGATGAGAACACTGAAGCTTTCTTT. J is TRBJ1-1 and V is TRBV5-1; TRBD1 is a possible D gene (5 bases). Germline V lookup: CDR1 SGHRS, CDR2 YFSETQ. The length of the CDR3 is 14 residues. Deletions cut 6 bases from V and 1 base from J, with 13 bases between.

The chain combines TRBV30 with TRBJ1-5; tentatively, D is TRBD1 (6 bases). The CDR3 sequence is 14 residues long. Germline V CDR1 and CDR2: GTSNPN, SVGIG (reference sequence). Trimming shortened V by 2 bases and J by 5 bases, and 13 bases separated the two germline ends. CDR3 nucleotides: TGTGCCTGGAGTCCTCTCTCAGGGGATCAGCCCCAGCATTTT. Amino acid sequence: CAWSPLSGDQPQHF.

The V call is TRBV4-3, the J call TRBJ2-7, with TRBD2 identical over 7 bases. Germline V lookup: CDR1 LGHNA, CDR2 YSLEER. CDR3 size: 15 residues. The ends lost 5 bases at V and 5 bases at J; junction bases unmatched: 12. The CDR3 DNA follows: TGCGCCAGCAGCGACTCCGGGACTAAAAAAAACGAGCAGTACTTC. Its protein product is CASSDSGTKKNEQYF.

The chain combines TRBV28 with TRBJ1-2, with 8 nucleotides matching TRBD1. The CDR3 extends over 15 amino acids. V trimming: 5 bases; J trimming: 2 bases; junction bases outside the gene matches: 7. Germline V CDR1 and CDR2: MDHEN, SYDVKM. CDR3 coding DNA: TGTGCCAGCAGTGAGGGACAGGTGGAGAACTATGGCTACACCTTC. Residues: CASSEGQVENYGYTF.

The chain couples TRBV5-1 to TRBJ2-1, with TRBD2 matching 13 bases. Germline V lookup: CDR1 SGHRS, CDR2 YFSETQ. This CDR3 region has 16 residues. Unmatched junction bases numbered 7, after V lost 4 bases and J lost 6 bases. In DNA form, the CDR3 reads TGCGCCAGCAGCCTAGGGACTAGCGGGAACCTCAATGAGCAGTTCTTC. As protein: CASSLGTSGNLNEQFF.

The J gene is TRBJ1-1, the V gene TRBV12-3 or TRBV12-4; no reliable D call. Between the trimmed V and J ends, which lost 3 bases and 1 base, there was a span of 6 bases. CDR3 size: 13 residues. The CDR3 DNA reads as TGTGCCAGCAGTTTTAAGCCGAACACTGAAGCTTTCTTT. Translation gives CASSFKPNTEAFF.

The chain combines TRBV19 with TRBJ2-7, with a tentative D call TRBD1 (8 bases). The CDR3 spans 15 residues. Germline values: CDR1 LNHDA, CDR2 SQIVND (reference sequence). V lost 3 bases and J lost 3, with 15 bases in between. The CDR3, as DNA: TGTGCCAGTAGTATCGGACAGGGAGGGGTCTACGAGCAGTACTTC. Translated, it gives CASSIGQGGVYEQYF.

This clone showed up just once. The chain combines TRBV19 with TRBJ2-3, with 8 bases that match TRBD1. The V segment lost 2 bases and the J segment 8 bases; nucleotides outside the gene matches: 3. Per germline, CDR1 LNHDA and CDR2 SQIVND (reference sequence). This CDR3 region has 13 residues. The CDR3 sequence: CASSIQGAGTQYF. CDR3 coding DNA: TGTGCCAGTAGTATACAGGGGGCGGGTACGCAGTATTTT.

The V gene is TRBV5-1, the J gene TRBJ1-2; the match to TRBD1 covers 8 bases. The junction had 6 bases not matched to a gene; V was cut back by 1 base and J by 7 bases. The CDR3 consists of 14 residues. Germline lookup yields CDR1 SGHRS and CDR2 YFSETQ. CDR3 DNA sequence: TGCGCCAGCAGCTTGACAGGGGGTGACAGTGGCTACACCTTC. Translated, it gives CASSLTGGDSGYTF.

This chain links TRBV7-9 with TRBJ1-3; weak D call: TRBD1 (5 bases). The CDR3 totals 12 residues. V was clipped by 10 bases and J by 2 bases, with 9 bases between them. The germline V gene encodes CDR1 SEHNR and CDR2 FQNEAQ (reference sequence). The DNA for the CDR3 is TGTGCCACACGGGGGGCTGGAAACACCATATATTTT. Amino acid sequence: CATRGAGNTIYF.

This chain links TRBV24-1 with TRBJ2-7; D gene uncertain. CDR1 KGHDR and CDR2 SFDVKD come from the germline V gene. CDR3 length: 12 residues. Deletions cut 0 bases from V and 6 bases from J, with 5 bases between. The CDR3 protein is CATSDLGIEQYF. Here the CDR3 DNA reads TGTGCCACCAGTGATTTGGGCATCGAGCAGTACTTC.

J is TRBJ2-7 and V is TRBV5-1, with a tentative D call TRBD2 (7 bases). V was shortened by 0 bases and J by 2 bases, with 15 bases between the two germline ends. This CDR3 has 16 amino acids. Germline CDR1 reads SGHRS; CDR2 reads YFSETQ. CDR3 loop: CASSLALRGGAYEQYF. The DNA of the CDR3 is TGCGCCAGCAGCTTGGCCTTGAGGGGGGGAGCCTACGAGCAGTACTTC.

J is TRBJ1-5 and V is TRBV10-3, with a tentative D call TRBD1 (5 bases). Germline loops: CDR1 ENHRY, CDR2 SYGVKD. CDR3 length equals 13 residues. Trimming removed 11 bases from V and 4 bases from J, with 15 bases in between. The CDR3 reads CAGGGTGNQPQHF. In DNA form, the CDR3 reads TGTGCCGGTGGGGGGACGGGGAATCAGCCCCAGCATTTT.

The gene calls are TRBV7-6 and TRBJ2-3, with 11 positions matching TRBD2. Germline trimming cut 1 base from V and 0 bases from J; bases unmatched to any gene: 9. The CDR3 is 19 amino acids. In germline, CDR1 is SGHVS, CDR2 FNYEAQ. The CDR3 here is CASSLDPLAGGRSTDTQYF. The CDR3 DNA sequence: TGTGCCAGCAGCTTAGACCCTCTAGCGGGGGGCCGAAGCACAGATACGCAGTATTTT.

V gene TRBV18 combines with J gene TRBJ2-3; TRBD2 matches at 10 bases. The CDR3 sequence is 15 residues long. J gave up 4 bases and V 3 bases, and 4 bases lay outside the gene matches. Germline V lookup: CDR1 KGHSH, CDR2 LQKENI. CDR3 protein: CASSPALAGADTQYF. The CDR3 coding sequence is TGTGCCAGCTCACCCGCCCTAGCGGGGGCAGATACGCAGTATTTT.

The chain joins TRBV6-4 to TRBJ2-7; D not resolved. V was trimmed by 0 bases and J by 0 bases, leaving 12 bases between them. This CDR3 region has 16 residues. Germline CDR1 and CDR2: MRHNA and SNTAGT. The CDR3 DNA follows: TGTGCCAGCAGTGACTCGAAGGCGGTGAGCTCCTACGAGCAGTACTTC. This translates into CASSDSKAVSSYEQYF.

The CDR3 sequence is CASSLTLDQPQHF. CDR3 nucleotides: TGTGCCAGCAGCTTAACCCTAGATCAGCCCCAGCATTTT. The chain joins TRBV7-3 to TRBJ1-5, with D unclear. With 0 bases removed from V and 5 bases from J, the gap between germline ends came to 5 bases. This CDR3 region has 13 residues. In germline, CDR1 is SGHTA, CDR2 FQGTGA.

J is TRBJ2-1 and V is TRBV28, with TRBD2 matching over 13 bases. The V segment lost 5 bases and the J segment 8 bases; nucleotides outside the gene matches: 12. The CDR3 is made up of 17 amino acids. Germline-derived CDR1 and CDR2 are MDHEN and SYDVKM. This CDR3 is CASSLPGLAGVDDEQFF. CDR3 bases: TGTGCCAGCAGTCTCCCCGGACTAGCGGGAGTTGATGATGAGCAGTTCTTC.

This chain uses TRBV10-3 with TRBJ2-7; TRBD1 is a possible D gene (5 bases). The V gene lost 3 bases and the J gene lost 6 bases, with 18 bases spanning the gap. Germline loops: CDR1 ENHRY, CDR2 SYGVKD. CDR3 length: 15 amino acids. CDR3 nucleotides: TGTGCCATCAGTGAACAGGCCCTACGGCCGGCCGAGCAGTACTTC. It is translated as CAISEQALRPAEQYF.

V gene TRBV5-6 combines with J gene TRBJ1-2; maybe TRBD1 (5 bases). V was clipped by 2 bases and J by 8 bases, with 19 bases between them. The CDR3 loop spans 15 amino acids. Germline V gene data show CDR1 as SGHDT and CDR2 as YYEEEE. For the CDR3, the DNA is TGTGCCAGCAGCTTCCGGGACTCAGGATTCCGCGGCTACACCTTC. Its translation: CASSFRDSGFRGYTF.

The rearrangement joins TRBV6-5 to TRBJ1-3; D ambiguous. Trimming left V 2 bases short and J 1 base short, with 6 bases between. The CDR3 covers 14 residues. In germline, CDR1 is MNHEY, CDR2 SVGAGI. CDR3 nucleotide sequence: TGTGCCAGCAGTTACCGGGTATCTGGAAACACCATATATTTT. It yields the protein CASSYRVSGNTIYF.